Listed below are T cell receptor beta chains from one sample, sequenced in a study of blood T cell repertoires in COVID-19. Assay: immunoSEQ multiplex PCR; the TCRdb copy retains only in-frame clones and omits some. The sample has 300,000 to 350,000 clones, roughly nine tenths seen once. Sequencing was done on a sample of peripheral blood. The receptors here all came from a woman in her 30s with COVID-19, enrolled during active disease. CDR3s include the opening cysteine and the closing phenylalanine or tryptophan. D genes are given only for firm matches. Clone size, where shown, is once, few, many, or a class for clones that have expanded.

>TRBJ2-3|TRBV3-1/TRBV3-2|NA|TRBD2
CASSQDSQRGGTQYF
TGTGCCAGCAGCCAAGATTCCCAACGGGGGGGTACGCAGTATTTT
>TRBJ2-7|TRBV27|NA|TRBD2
CASSSLAGGTIF
TGTGCCAGCAGTTCCTTAGCGGGAGGGACGATCTTC
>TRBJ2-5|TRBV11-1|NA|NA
CASSRTGYLETQYF
TGTGCCAGCAGCCGAACAGGGTACCTGGAGACCCAGTACTTC
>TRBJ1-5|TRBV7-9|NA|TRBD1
CASSLTGQGPQPQHF
TGTGCCAGCAGCTTGACGGGACAGGGCCCTCAGCCCCAGCATTTT
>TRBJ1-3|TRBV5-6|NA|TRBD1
CASSRTGQGNTIYF
TGTGCCAGCAGCCGGACAGGGCAAGGAAACACCATATATTTT
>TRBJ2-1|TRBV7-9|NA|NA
CASSLDLGAAYNEQFF
TGTGCCAGCAGCTTAGATTTGGGGGCAGCCTACAATGAGCAGTTCTTC
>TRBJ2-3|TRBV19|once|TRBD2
CASSIRGRAGGDTQYF
TGTGCCAGTAGTATCCGGGGGAGGGCCGGGGGAGATACGCAGTATTTT
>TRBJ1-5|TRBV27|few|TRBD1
CASSRGEIGNQPQHF
TGTGCCAGCAGCAGGGGGGAGATTGGCAATCAGCCCCAGCATTTT
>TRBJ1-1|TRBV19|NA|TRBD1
CASSMGQGARNTEAFF
TGTGCCAGTAGTATGGGACAGGGGGCCCGGAACACTGAAGCTTTCTTT
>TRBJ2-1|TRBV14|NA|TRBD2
CASSPTGTSVSKQFF
TGTGCCAGCAGCCCTACCGGGACTAGCGTTTCAAAGCAGTTCTTC
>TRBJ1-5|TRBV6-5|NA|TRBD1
CASITQGAPNQPQHF
TGTGCCAGCATTACACAGGGGGCACCCAATCAGCCCCAGCATTTT
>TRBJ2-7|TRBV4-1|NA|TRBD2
CASSQDLRGNEQYF
TGCGCCAGCAGCCAAGATCTGCGGGGGAACGAGCAGTACTTC
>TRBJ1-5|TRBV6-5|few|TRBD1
CASSRQGVGQPQHF
TGTGCCAGCAGCCGACAGGGGGTCGGCCAGCCCCAGCATTTT
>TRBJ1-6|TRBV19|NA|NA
CASSTGIPSSPLHF
TGTGCCAGTAGCACAGGGATCCCGAGTTCACCCCTCCACTTT
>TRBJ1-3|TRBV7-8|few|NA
CASSSYRVGSGNTIYF
TGTGCCAGCAGCTCATACAGGGTCGGGTCTGGAAACACCATATATTTT
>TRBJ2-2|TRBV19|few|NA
CASSMVLGELFF
TGTGCCAGTAGTATGGTACTCGGGGAGCTGTTTTTT
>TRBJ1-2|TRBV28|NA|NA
CAITELANYGYTF
TGTGCCATCACGGAGTTAGCTAACTATGGCTACACCTTC
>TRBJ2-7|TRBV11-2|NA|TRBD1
CASSRDRDLSYEQYF
TGTGCCAGCAGCCGTGACAGGGACCTCTCCTACGAGCAGTACTTC
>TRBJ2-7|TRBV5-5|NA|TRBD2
CASSWDYSNSYEQYF
TGTGCCAGCAGCTGGGACTACTCTAACTCCTACGAGCAGTACTTC
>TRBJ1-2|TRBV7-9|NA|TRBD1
CASSFYPGQGTSGYGYTF
TGTGCCAGCAGCTTCTACCCGGGACAGGGAACCTCTGGCTATGGCTACACCTTC
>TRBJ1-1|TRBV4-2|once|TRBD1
CASSRTGEPNTEAFF
TGTGCCAGCAGCCGGACAGGGGAACCTAACACTGAAGCTTTCTTT
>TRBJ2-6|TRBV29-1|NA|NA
CSVTVSGANVLTF
TGCAGCGTGACAGTTTCTGGGGCCAACGTCCTGACTTTC
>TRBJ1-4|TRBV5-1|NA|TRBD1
CASRGLTGGEEKLFF
TGCGCCAGCCGGGGTTTGACAGGGGGAGAGGAAAAACTGTTTTTT
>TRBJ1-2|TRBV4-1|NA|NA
CASSPSTGFSYGYTF
TGCGCCAGCAGCCCATCTACAGGGTTCTCCTATGGCTACACCTTC
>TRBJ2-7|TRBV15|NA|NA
CATSRDPGDEQYF
TGTGCCACCAGCAGAGATCCGGGGGACGAGCAGTACTTC
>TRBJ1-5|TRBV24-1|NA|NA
CATSDFESNQPQHF
TGTGCCACCAGTGATTTTGAGAGCAATCAGCCCCAGCATTTT
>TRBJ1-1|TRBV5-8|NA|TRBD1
CASSPGQGAYTEAFF
TGTGCCAGCAGCCCAGGACAGGGGGCGTACACTGAAGCTTTCTTT
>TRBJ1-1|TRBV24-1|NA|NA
CATSDLSGTEAFF
TGTGCCACCAGTGATTTATCGGGCACTGAAGCTTTCTTT
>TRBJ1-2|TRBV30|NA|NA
CAWTSRGSYGYTF
TGTGCCTGGACGTCGCGGGGGTCCTATGGCTACACCTTC
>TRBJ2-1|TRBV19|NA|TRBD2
CASSTGTTLYNEQFF
TGTGCCAGTAGTACCGGGACTACCCTCTACAATGAGCAGTTCTTC
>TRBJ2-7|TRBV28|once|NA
CASSLGRSYEQYF
TGTGCCAGCAGTTTAGGCAGATCCTACGAGCAGTACTTC
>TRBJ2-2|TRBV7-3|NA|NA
CASSLNPDRGTGELFF
TGTGCCAGCAGCTTAAATCCAGATCGTGGCACCGGGGAGCTGTTTTTT
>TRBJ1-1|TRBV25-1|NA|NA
CASSEWGGSTAFF
TGTGCCAGCAGTGAATGGGGGGGGTCTACGGCTTTCTTT
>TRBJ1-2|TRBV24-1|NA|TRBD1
CATSAGTGRGYTF
TGTGCCACCAGTGCCGGGACAGGGCGCGGCTACACCTTC
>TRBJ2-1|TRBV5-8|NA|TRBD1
CASSLDLPGQGGYEQFF
TGTGCCAGCAGCTTGGACTTACCGGGACAGGGAGGTTATGAGCAGTTCTTC
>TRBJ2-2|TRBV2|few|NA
CASSELEELFF
TGTGCCAGCAGTGAATTAGAGGAGCTGTTTTTT
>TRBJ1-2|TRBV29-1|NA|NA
CSVATEGFRGYTF
TGCAGCGTTGCCACGGAGGGGTTTAGGGGCTACACCTTC
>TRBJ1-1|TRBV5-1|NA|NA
CASSLSGLSNTEAFF
TGCGCCAGCAGCTTGTCGGGACTCTCGAACACTGAAGCTTTCTTT
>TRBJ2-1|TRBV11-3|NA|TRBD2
CASSSGLAGPYNEQFF
TGTGCCAGCAGCTCCGGACTAGCGGGACCCTACAATGAGCAGTTCTTC